This T cell receptor (beta chain) was obtained from a study of blood T cell repertoires in COVID-19 (dated by TCRdb to the early 2020s). About the full investigation: The collaborator samples originated in the United States, Italy and Spain and spanned the acute and convalescent phases of COVID-19. The material from the prospective study consisted of cDNA or gDNA derived from T cells, B-cell-depleted T cells, or PBMCs. Subjects who had been exposed to COVID-19, were actively infected with it, or had recovered from it provided the deeply sampled blood TCRbeta repertoires that made up the dataset. The repertoires were released in a freely available public database intended as a resource for research on the immune response to SARS-CoV-2. The samples were drawn from two sources: the first 160 participants of the ongoing ImmuneRACE study, and 1,000 to 1,500 subjects contributed by 6 global collaborators. Sample metadata almost always included a de-identified subject ID, COVID-19 status, age in years and sex. HLA class I and class II types, where available, came from metadata supplied by the sample provider rather than from assay-based typing. The full study reports these points: Clinical and demographic metadata were provided uncurated, with the amount varying by source and participant.

Concerning this clone itself: Its antigen has not been determined. Base qualities are missing; no much larger clone stands one base away.

V is reduced by 3 bases and J by 1 base, leaving a spacing of 14 bases between them. Including the terminal cysteine and phenylalanine, the CDR3 comprises 16 residues. Only the CDR3 region is kept as DNA, spanning 48 bases read in frame from base 1. For CDR1 and CDR2, the germline V gene lists LGHNA and YNFKEQ. TCRbeta CDR3 regions were amplified from genomic DNA by means of the immunoSEQ Assay, a bias-controlled multiplex PCR. The study's own analysis went as follows. Within the assay, amplification of reference gene primers was used to estimate how many nucleated cells each sample contained. To quantify the absolute abundance of each unique TCRbeta CDR3 rearrangement, sequence reads were collapsed and filtered. For each sample, productive Simpson clonality was calculated as the square root of Simpson's diversity index over productive rearrangements. As stored in TCRdb, this immuneACCESS dataset retains in-frame rearrangements with V and J assigned. A fraction of the clones does not appear; measured against another copy, unresolved V genes explain less than half of the discrepancy, and the remainder lacks a known reason. The V and J calls and clone size are taken from that table; D and trimming were inferred from the DNA. The sample table holds more than 200,000 clones, of which roughly nine tenths were seen once. The top ten constitute roughly 2.4% of the sample.

Each collaborating institution followed its own protocols to collect whole blood in K2EDTA tubes. For TCRbeta analysis, collaborators shipped samples in one of three forms: frozen whole blood, isolated PBMCs, or DNA extracted from either of those sample types. The specimen sequenced was peripheral blood. This receptor was identified in a woman aged 45-65 years with acute or convalescent COVID-19. The rearranged segments are TRBV4-2 and TRBJ2-3; TRBD2 could be the D gene, as 6 bases match. The CDR3 loop reads CASSQLQGGGTDTQYF. In nucleotides, the sequence is TGTGCCAGCAGCCAGCTCCAAGGCGGGGGCACAGATACGCAGTATTTT.